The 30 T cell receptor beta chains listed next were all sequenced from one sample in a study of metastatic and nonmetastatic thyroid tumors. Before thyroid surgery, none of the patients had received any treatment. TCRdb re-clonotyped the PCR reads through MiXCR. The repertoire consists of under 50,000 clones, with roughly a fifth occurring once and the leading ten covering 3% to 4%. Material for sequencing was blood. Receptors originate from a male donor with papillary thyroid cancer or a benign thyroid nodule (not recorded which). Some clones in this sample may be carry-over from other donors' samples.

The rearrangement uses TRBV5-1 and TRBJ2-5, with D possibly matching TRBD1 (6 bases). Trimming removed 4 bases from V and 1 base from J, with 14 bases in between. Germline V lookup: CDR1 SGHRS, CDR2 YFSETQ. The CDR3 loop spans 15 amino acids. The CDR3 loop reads CASSPGTKGQETQYF. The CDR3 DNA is TGCGCCAGCAGCCCAGGGACAAAGGGCCAAGAGACCCAGTACTTC. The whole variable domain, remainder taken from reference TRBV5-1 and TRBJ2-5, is KAGVTQTPRYLIKTRGQQVTLSCSPISGHRSVSWYQQTPGQGLQFLFEYFSETQRNKGNFPGRFSGRQFSNSRSEMNVSTLELGDSALYLCASSPGTKGQETQYFGPGTRLLVL.

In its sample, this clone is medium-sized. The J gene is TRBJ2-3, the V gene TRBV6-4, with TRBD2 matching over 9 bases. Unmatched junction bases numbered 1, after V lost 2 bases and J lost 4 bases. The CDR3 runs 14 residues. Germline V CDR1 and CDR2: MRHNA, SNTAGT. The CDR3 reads CASSDGGGADTQYF. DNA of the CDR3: TGTGCCAGCAGTGACGGCGGGGGGGCAGATACGCAGTATTTT.

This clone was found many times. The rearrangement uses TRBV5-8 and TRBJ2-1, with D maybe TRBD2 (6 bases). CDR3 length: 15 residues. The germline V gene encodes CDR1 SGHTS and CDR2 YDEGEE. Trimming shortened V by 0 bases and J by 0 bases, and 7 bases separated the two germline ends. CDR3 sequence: CASSLGTISYNEQFF. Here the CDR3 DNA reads TGTGCCAGCAGCTTGGGGACTATCTCCTACAATGAGCAGTTCTTC.

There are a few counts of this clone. The CDR3 region has the DNA TGTGCCAGCAGTGTTCAGACTAACACTGAAGCTTTCTTT. Its translation is CASSVQTNTEAFF. The genes are TRBV6-1 and TRBJ1-1; D is ambiguous. This CDR3 comprises 13 residues. Germline V gene lookup returns CDR1 MNHNS and CDR2 SASEGT. The V end was cut by 4 bases, the J end by 2 bases, with 8 bases between.

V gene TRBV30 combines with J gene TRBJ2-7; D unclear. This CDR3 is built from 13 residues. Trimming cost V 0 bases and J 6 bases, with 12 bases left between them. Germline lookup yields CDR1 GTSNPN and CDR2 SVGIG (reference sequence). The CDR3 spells CAWSVKSPPEQYF. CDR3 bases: TGTGCCTGGAGTGTTAAGTCGCCGCCCGAGCAGTACTTC.

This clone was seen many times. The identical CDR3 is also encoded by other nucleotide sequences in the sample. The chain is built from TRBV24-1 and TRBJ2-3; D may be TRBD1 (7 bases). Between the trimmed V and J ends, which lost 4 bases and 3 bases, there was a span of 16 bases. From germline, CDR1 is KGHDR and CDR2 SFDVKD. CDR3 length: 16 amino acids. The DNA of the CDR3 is TGTGCCACCAGTGACCGGACAGGAGGGGAGACAGATACGCAGTATTTT. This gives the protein CATSDRTGGETDTQYF.

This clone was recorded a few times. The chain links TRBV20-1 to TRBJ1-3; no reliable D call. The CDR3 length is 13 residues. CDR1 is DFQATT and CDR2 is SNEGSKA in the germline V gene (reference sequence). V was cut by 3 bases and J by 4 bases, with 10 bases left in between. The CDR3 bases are TGCAGTGCTAGCGAGTTGGGAGGAAACACCATATATTTT. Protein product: CSASELGGNTIYF.

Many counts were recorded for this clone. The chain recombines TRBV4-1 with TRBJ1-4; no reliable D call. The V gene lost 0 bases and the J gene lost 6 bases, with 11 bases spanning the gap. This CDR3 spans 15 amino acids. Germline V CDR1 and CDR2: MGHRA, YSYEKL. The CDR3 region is CASSQEGVVDEKLFF. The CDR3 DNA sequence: TGCGCCAGCAGCCAAGAGGGTGTGGTCGATGAAAAACTGTTTTTT.

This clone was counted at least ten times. This CDR3 is CASSPWDSSYEQYF. For the CDR3, the DNA is TGTGCCAGCAGCCCCTGGGACAGCTCCTACGAGCAGTACTTC. The gene calls are TRBV5-8 and TRBJ2-7, with 7 bases lining up with TRBD1. This CDR3 region has 14 residues. The germline gives CDR1 SGHTS, CDR2 YDEGEE. The junction had 4 bases not matched to a gene; V was cut back by 4 bases and J by 0 bases.

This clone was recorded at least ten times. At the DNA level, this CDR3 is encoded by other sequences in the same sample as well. The CDR3 is CAISDAGTVLVEQYF. CDR3 bases: TGTGCCATCAGTGACGCCGGGACGGTGTTAGTGGAGCAGTACTTC. The rearrangement uses TRBV10-3 and TRBJ2-7, with D perhaps assigned TRBD1 or TRBD2 (5 bases each). This CDR3 is built from 15 residues. CDR1 and CDR2 from the germline V gene are ENHRY and SYGVKD. V was clipped by 3 bases and J by 7 bases, with 19 bases between them.

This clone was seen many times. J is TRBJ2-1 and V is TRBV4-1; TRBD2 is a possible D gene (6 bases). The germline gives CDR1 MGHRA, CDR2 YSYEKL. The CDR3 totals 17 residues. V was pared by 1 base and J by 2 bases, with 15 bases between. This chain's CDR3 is CASSQVDLGLTYNEQFF. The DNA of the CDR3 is TGCGCCAGCAGCCAAGTAGACCTGGGACTCACCTACAATGAGCAGTTCTTC.

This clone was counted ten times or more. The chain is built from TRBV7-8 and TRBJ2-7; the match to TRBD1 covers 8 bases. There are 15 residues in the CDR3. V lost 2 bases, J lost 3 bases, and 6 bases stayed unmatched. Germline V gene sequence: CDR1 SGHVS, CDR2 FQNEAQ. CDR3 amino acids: CASSLFLGQGYEQYF. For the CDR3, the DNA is TGTGCCAGCAGCTTATTCCTTGGACAGGGCTACGAGCAGTACTTC.

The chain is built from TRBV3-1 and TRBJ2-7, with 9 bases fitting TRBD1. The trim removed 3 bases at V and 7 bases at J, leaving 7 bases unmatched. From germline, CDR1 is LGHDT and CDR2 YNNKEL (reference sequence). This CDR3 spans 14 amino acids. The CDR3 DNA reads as TGTGCCAGCAGCCACCGGGACAGGGTGTGGGAGCAGTACTTC. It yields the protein CASSHRDRVWEQYF.

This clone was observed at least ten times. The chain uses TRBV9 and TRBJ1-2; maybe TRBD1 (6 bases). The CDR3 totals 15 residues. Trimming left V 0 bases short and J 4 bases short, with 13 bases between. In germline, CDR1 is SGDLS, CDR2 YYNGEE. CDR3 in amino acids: CASSVDRQGTYGYTF. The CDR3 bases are TGTGCCAGCAGCGTAGATAGGCAGGGGACCTATGGCTACACCTTC.

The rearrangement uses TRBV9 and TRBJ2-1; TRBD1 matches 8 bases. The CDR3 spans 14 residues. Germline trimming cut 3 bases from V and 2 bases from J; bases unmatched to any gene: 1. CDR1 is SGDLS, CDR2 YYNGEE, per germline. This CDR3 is CASSAGGTYNEQFF. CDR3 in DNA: TGTGCCAGCAGCGCAGGGGGCACCTACAATGAGCAGTTCTTC.

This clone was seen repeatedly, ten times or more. Here the CDR3 DNA reads TGTGCCTGGAGTAAAACCGGGACACGCTATGGCTACACCTTC. Protein sequence: CAWSKTGTRYGYTF. The V call is TRBV30, the J call TRBJ1-2; D perhaps matches TRBD1 (6 bases). CDR1 and CDR2 (germline): GTSNPN, SVGIG (reference sequence). The V end was cut by 2 bases, the J end by 4 bases, with 14 bases between. The CDR3 sequence is 14 residues long. The full variable domain, with the rest looked up from reference TRBV30 and TRBJ1-2, is SQTIHQWPATLVQPVGSPLSLECTVEGTSNPNLYWYRQAAGRGLQLLFYSVGIGQISSEVPQNLSASRPQDRQFILSSKKLLLSDSGFYLCAWSKTGTRYGYTFGSGTRLTVV.

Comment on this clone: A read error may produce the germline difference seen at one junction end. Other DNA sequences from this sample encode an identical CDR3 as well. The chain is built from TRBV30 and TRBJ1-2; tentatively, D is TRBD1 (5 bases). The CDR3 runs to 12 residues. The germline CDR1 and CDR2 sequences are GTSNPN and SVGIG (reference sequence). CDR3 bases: TGTGCATGGAGTAGGGGTGGCTATGGCTACACCTTC. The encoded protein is CAWSRGGYGYTF. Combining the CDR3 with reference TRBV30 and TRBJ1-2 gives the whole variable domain SQTIHQWPATLVQPVGSPLSLECTVEGTSNPNLYWYRQAAGRGLQLLFYSVGIGQISSEVPQNLSASRPQDRQFILSSKKLLLSDSGFYLCAWSRGGYGYTFGSGTRLTVV.

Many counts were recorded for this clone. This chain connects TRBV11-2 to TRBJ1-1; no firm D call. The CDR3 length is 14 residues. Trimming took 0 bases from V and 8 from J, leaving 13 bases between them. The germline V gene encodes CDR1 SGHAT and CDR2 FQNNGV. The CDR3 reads CASSLEGIGSEAFF. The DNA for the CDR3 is TGTGCCAGCAGCTTAGAGGGGATCGGGTCCGAAGCTTTCTTT.

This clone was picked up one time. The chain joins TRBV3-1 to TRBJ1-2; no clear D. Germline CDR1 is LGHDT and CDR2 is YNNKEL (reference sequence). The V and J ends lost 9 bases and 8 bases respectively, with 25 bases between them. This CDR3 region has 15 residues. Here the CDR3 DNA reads TGTGCCAGTGGCCAAGAATTAAGGATGCGGGGAGGCTACACCTTC. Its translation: CASGQELRMRGGYTF.

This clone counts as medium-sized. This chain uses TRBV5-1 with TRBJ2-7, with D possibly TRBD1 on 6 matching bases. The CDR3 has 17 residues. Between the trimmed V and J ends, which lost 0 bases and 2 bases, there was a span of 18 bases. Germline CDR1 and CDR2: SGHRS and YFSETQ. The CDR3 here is CASSLGIGGQRAYEQYF. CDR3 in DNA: TGCGCCAGCAGCTTGGGGATAGGTGGACAGCGCGCCTACGAGCAGTACTTC.

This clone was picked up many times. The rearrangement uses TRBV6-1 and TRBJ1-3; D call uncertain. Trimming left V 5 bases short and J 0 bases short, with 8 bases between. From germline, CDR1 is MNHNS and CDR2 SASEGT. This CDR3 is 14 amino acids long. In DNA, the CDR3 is TGTGCCAGCAGTCTCGGGAGCTCTGGAAACACCATATATTTT. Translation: CASSLGSSGNTIYF.

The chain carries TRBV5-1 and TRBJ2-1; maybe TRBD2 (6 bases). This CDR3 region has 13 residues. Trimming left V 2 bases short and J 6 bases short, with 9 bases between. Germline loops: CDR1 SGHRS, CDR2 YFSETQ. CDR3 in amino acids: CASSFGTSNEQFF. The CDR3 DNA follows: TGCGCCAGCAGCTTCGGGACTTCCAATGAGCAGTTCTTC.

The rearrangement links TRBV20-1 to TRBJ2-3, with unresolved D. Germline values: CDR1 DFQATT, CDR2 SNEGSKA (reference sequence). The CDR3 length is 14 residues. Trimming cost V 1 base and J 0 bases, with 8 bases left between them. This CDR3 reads CSARGGKSTDTQYF. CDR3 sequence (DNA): TGCAGTGCTAGAGGGGGAAAGAGCACAGATACGCAGTATTTT.

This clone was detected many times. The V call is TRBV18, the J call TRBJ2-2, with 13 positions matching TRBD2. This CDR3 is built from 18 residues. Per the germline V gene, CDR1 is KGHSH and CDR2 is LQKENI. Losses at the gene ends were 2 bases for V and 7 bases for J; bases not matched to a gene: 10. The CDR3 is CASSPGLAGAWFNGELFF. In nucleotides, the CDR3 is TGTGCCAGCTCACCAGGACTAGCGGGGGCCTGGTTTAACGGGGAGCTGTTTTTT.

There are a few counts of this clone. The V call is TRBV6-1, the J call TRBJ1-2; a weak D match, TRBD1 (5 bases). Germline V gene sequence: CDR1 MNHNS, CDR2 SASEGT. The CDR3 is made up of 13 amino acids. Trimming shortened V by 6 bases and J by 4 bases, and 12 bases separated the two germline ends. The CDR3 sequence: CASRPRQIYGYTF. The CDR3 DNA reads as TGTGCCAGCAGACCTCGACAGATCTATGGCTACACCTTC.

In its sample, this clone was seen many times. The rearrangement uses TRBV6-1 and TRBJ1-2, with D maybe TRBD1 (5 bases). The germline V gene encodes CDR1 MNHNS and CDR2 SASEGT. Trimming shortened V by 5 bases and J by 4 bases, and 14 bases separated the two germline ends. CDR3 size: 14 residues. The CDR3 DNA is TGTGCCAGCAGTATAGGGACGGGGAGCTATGGCTACACCTTC. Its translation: CASSIGTGSYGYTF.

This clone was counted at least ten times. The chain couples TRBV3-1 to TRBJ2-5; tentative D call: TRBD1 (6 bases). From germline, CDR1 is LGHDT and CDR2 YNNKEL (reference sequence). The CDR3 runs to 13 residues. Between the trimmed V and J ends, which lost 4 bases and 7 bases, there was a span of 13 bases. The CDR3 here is CASSLQLGGTQYF. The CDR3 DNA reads TGTGCCAGCAGCCTCCAACTAGGGGGGACCCAGTACTTC.

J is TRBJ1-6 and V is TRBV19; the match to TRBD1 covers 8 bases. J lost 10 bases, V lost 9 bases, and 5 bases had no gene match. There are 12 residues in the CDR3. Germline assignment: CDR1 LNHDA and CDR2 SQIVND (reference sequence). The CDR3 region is CASGQGESPLHF. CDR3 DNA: TGTGCCAGCGGACAGGGTGAATCACCCCTCCACTTT.

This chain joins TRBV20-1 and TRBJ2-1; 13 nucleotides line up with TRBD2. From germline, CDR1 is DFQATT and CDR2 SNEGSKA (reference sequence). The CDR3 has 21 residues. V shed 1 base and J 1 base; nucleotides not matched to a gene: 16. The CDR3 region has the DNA TGCAGTGCTAGAGTGGGGAAACCGGGACTAGCGGGAATGGGGTCCTACAATGAGCAGTTCTTC. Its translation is CSARVGKPGLAGMGSYNEQFF.

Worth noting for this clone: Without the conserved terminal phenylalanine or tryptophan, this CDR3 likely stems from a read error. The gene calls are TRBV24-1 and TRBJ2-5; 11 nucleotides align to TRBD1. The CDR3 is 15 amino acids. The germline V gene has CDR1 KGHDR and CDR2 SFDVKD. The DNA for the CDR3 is TGTGCCACCAGTGACACGGGACAGGGGGGAGAGAGCCAGTACGTC. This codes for CATSDTGQGGESQYV.